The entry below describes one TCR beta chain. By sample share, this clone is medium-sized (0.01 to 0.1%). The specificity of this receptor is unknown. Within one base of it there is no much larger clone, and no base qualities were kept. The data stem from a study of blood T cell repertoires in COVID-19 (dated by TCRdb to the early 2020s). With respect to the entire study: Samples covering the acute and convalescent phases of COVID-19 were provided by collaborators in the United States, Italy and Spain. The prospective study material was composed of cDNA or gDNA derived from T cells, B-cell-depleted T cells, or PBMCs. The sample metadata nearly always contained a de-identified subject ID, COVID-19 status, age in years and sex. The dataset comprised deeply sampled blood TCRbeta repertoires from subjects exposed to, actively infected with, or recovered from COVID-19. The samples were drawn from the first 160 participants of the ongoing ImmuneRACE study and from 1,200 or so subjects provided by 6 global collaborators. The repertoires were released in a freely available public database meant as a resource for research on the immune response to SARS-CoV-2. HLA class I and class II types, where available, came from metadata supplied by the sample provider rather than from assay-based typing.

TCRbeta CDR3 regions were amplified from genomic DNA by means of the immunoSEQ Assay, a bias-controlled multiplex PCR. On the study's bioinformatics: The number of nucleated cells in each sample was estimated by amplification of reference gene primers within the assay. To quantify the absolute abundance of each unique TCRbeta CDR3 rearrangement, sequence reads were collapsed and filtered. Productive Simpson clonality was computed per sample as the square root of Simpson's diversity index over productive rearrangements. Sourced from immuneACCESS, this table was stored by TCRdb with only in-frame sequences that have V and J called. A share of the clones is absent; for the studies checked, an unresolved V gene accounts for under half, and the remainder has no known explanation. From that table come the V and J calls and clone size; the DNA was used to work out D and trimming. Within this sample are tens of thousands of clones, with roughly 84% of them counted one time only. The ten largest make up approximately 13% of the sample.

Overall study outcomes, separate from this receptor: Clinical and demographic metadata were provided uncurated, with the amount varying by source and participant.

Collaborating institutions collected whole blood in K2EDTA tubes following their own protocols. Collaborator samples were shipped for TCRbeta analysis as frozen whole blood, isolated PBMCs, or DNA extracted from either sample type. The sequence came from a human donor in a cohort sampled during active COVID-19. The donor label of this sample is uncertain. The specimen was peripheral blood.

The CDR3 protein sequence reads: CASSLASTEYEQYF. The bases are TGTGCCAGCAGCTTGGCCTCAACAGAGTACGAGCAGTACTTC. The chain is made from TRBV5-4 and TRBJ2-7, with the D gene too uncertain to name. The germline V gene (reference sequence) specifies SGHNT as CDR1 and YYREEE as CDR2. The germline ends are 11 bases apart after V is trimmed by 0 bases and J by 4 bases. There are 14 amino acids in the CDR3, from cysteine to phenylalanine inclusive. Here the CDR3 DNA is all that survives: 42 bases in frame from base 1.